One sample yielded the 27 T cell receptor beta chains listed below, sequenced in a study of cytomegalovirus exposure and HLA in healthy donors. PCR primers comprised 60 Vbeta and 13 Jbeta primers. The method was immunoSEQ multiplex PCR; TCRdb's version includes in-frame clones alone and lacks a portion of them. The table includes under 200,000 clones, around 80% detected once. Source material: PBMCs. The source of these receptors is a woman between 50 and 59 years old in good health and CMV-seronegative.

The chain recombines TRBV7-8 with TRBJ2-7, with 8 bases lining up with TRBD2. This CDR3 has 17 amino acids. The V gene end was trimmed by 7 bases and the J gene end by 0 bases; junction bases not matched to a gene: 14. From germline, CDR1 is SGHVS and CDR2 FQNEAQ. The CDR3 sequence: CASTDAAGGGNSYEQYF. CDR3 DNA sequence: TGTGCCAGCACCGATGCGGCGGGCGGGGGGAACTCCTACGAGCAGTACTTC.

This clone was recorded once. The chain recombines TRBV28 with TRBJ2-7; a weak D match, TRBD1 (5 bases). The CDR3 totals 15 residues. Trimming cost V 6 bases and J 11 bases, with 26 bases left between them. Germline values: CDR1 MDHEN, CDR2 SYDVKM. The CDR3 DNA reads as TGTGCCAGCAGAACCGGACACTACTTACGACGTGAGGAGTACTTC. Translated: CASRTGHYLRREEYF. Together with reference TRBV28 and TRBJ2-7, the CDR3 gives the full variable domain: DVKVTQSSRYLVKRTGEKVFLECVQDMDHENMFWYRQDPGLGLRLIYFSYDVKMKEKGDIPEGYSVSREKKERFSLILESASTNQTSMYLCASRTGHYLRREEYFGPGTRLTVT.

This sequence joins TRBV10-1 and TRBJ2-3; 11 bases are a match to TRBD2. The ends lost 3 bases at V and 2 bases at J; junction bases unmatched: 10. From germline, CDR1 is WNHNN and CDR2 SYGVQD (reference sequence). This CDR3 spans 18 amino acids. CDR3 region: CASSDVWGLADNTDTQYF. CDR3 nucleotide sequence: TGCGCCAGCAGTGATGTTTGGGGACTAGCGGATAACACAGATACGCAGTATTTT.

V is TRBV9 and J is TRBJ1-4; D is perhaps TRBD1 (5 bases). The length of the CDR3 is 15 residues. With 4 bases removed from V and 5 bases from J, the gap between germline ends came to 15 bases. Germline values: CDR1 SGDLS, CDR2 YYNGEE. The CDR3: CASSPTVRVNEKLFF. For the CDR3, the DNA is TGTGCCAGCAGCCCCACTGTCAGGGTGAATGAAAAACTGTTTTTT. Using reference TRBV9 and TRBJ1-4 for the parts outside the CDR3, the full variable domain is DSGVTQTPKHLITATGQRVTLRCSPRSGDLSVYWYQQSLDQGLQFLIQYYNGEERAKGNILERFSAQQFPDLHSELNLSSLELGDSALYFCASSPTVRVNEKLFFGSGTQLSVL.

This rearrangement joins TRBV19 to TRBJ2-7, with D hard to call. Trimming stripped 3 bases from V and 5 bases from J, with 14 bases between. CDR3 size: 14 residues. Germline CDR1 LNHDA, CDR2 SQIVND (reference sequence). The DNA of the CDR3 is TGTGCCAGTAGTATCGCCCTACGAGGAAACGAGCAGTACTTC. Encoded protein: CASSIALRGNEQYF.

V gene TRBV15 combines with J gene TRBJ2-7; 9 bases are shared with TRBD1. V gave up 5 bases and J gave up 6 bases; unmatched junction bases: 8. This CDR3 contains 14 residues. CDR1 is LNHNV, CDR2 YYDKDF, per germline (reference sequence). CDR3 sequence reads: CATSRDRAGSEQYF. The CDR3, as DNA: TGTGCCACCAGCCGGGACAGGGCAGGTTCCGAGCAGTACTTC. Using reference TRBV15 and TRBJ2-7 for the parts outside the CDR3, the full variable domain is DAMVIQNPRYQVTQFGKPVTLSCSQTLNHNVMYWYQQKSSQAPKLLFHYYDKDFNNEADTPDNFQSRRPNTSFCFLDIRSPGLGDTAMYLCATSRDRAGSEQYFGPGTRLTVT.

The rearrangement joins TRBV5-1 to TRBJ2-3; D may be TRBD1 (6 bases). Trimming removed 4 bases from V and 1 base from J, with 13 bases in between. The CDR3 is made up of 15 amino acids. The germline CDR1 and CDR2 sequences are SGHRS and YFSETQ. The CDR3 reads CASSTQGIGTDTQYF. The DNA for the CDR3 is TGCGCCAGCAGCACACAGGGAATAGGCACAGATACGCAGTATTTT.

To note about this clone: Germline is not matched at one junction end, which may reflect a read error. J is TRBJ1-1 and V is TRBV28, with D possibly being TRBD1 (5 bases). Germline CDR1 MDHEN, CDR2 SYDVKM. The CDR3 totals 12 residues. The CDR3 nucleotides are TGTGCCAGCAGTCCAGGGAACACTGAAGCTTCCTTT. This gives the protein CASSPGNTEASF.

There are a few counts of this clone. The V gene is TRBV7-3, the J gene TRBJ1-1; D not resolved. This CDR3 spans 13 amino acids. The V gene lost 5 bases and the J gene lost 4 bases, with 11 bases spanning the gap. The germline V gene encodes CDR1 SGHTA and CDR2 FQGTGA. CDR3 bases: TGTGCCAGCAGCCCCACCGGGGTCACTGAAGCTTTCTTT. This gives the protein CASSPTGVTEAFF.

The genes are TRBV11-1 and TRBJ2-1; perhaps TRBD2 as D (6 bases). This CDR3 is built from 15 residues. The germline V gene has CDR1 SGHAT and CDR2 FQDESV (reference sequence). V was trimmed by 7 bases and J by 6 bases, leaving 19 bases between them. Written as DNA, the CDR3 is TGTGCCAGCATCGGGGAGGAACGGGTTGGCAATGAGCAGTTCTTC. Amino acid sequence: CASIGEERVGNEQFF.

The V call is TRBV7-2, the J call TRBJ2-3; maybe TRBD2 (5 bases). V was pared by 2 bases and J by 1 base, with 7 bases between. The CDR3 is 14 amino acids. CDR1 is SGHTA and CDR2 is FQGNSA in the germline V gene. The CDR3 loop reads CASSLSRGTDTQYF. In nucleotides, the CDR3 is TGTGCCAGCAGCTTATCGCGGGGCACAGATACGCAGTATTTT. The full variable domain, with the rest looked up from reference TRBV7-2 and TRBJ2-3, is GAGVSQSPSNKVTEKGKDVELRCDPISGHTALYWYRQSLGQGLEFLIYFQGNSAPDKSGLPSDRFSAERTGGSVSTLTIQRTQQEDSAVYLCASSLSRGTDTQYFGPGTRLTVL.

The chain links TRBV11-2 to TRBJ2-1; 10 nucleotides align to TRBD2. Trimming took 5 bases from V and 8 from J; bases not matched to a gene: 12. Looked up from germline, CDR1 is SGHAT and CDR2 is FQNNGV. The CDR3 is made up of 16 amino acids. CDR3 sequence reads: CASSLGSLAGSDEQFF. Written as DNA, the CDR3 is TGTGCCAGCAGCCTAGGTTCACTAGCGGGAAGCGATGAGCAGTTCTTC.

The J gene is TRBJ2-3, the V gene TRBV30; 16 nucleotides agree with TRBD2. V gave up 7 bases and J gave up 11 bases; unmatched junction bases: 6. Germline values: CDR1 GTSNPN, CDR2 SVGIG (reference sequence). The CDR3 is 13 residues long. In DNA form, the CDR3 reads TGTGCCTCGGAAGGGACTAGCGGGAGGGGGCAGTATTTT. Its protein is CASEGTSGRGQYF.

This clone was seen only once. The V and J genes are TRBV7-3 and TRBJ2-2; the match to TRBD2 covers 10 bases. V trimming: 5 bases; J trimming: 0 bases; junction bases outside the gene matches: 3. CDR3 length: 16 amino acids. The germline V gene encodes CDR1 SGHTA and CDR2 FQGTGA. Here the CDR3 DNA reads TGTGCCAGCAGCATACTAGCGGGGACGAACACCGGGGAGCTGTTTTTT. Translated, it gives CASSILAGTNTGELFF.

The chain links TRBV5-1 to TRBJ1-6, with 7 bases aligning to TRBD1. CDR3 length: 16 amino acids. Germline trimming cut 7 bases from V and 4 bases from J; bases unmatched to any gene: 11. The V gene's germline CDR1 is SGHRS and CDR2 YFSETQ. CDR3 nucleotide sequence: TGCGCCAGCCGGGCCAGGGGGTTCGATTATAATTCACCCCTCCACTTT. This encodes CASRARGFDYNSPLHF.

The genes are TRBV28 and TRBJ1-5, with 11 bases aligning to TRBD1. V shed 6 bases and J 11 bases; nucleotides not matched to a gene: 15. The CDR3 is 16 amino acids. Per germline, CDR1 MDHEN and CDR2 SYDVKM. The CDR3 reads CASRSGTGGSKGSQHF. DNA for the CDR3: TGTGCCAGCAGGTCCGGGACAGGGGGATCAAAGGGGTCCCAGCATTTT. Full variable domain (rest looked up from reference TRBV28 and TRBJ1-5): DVKVTQSSRYLVKRTGEKVFLECVQDMDHENMFWYRQDPGLGLRLIYFSYDVKMKEKGDIPEGYSVSREKKERFSLILESASTNQTSMYLCASRSGTGGSKGSQHFGDGTRLSIL.

This chain links TRBV5-1 with TRBJ2-2, with D possibly being TRBD1 (6 bases). In germline, CDR1 is SGHRS, CDR2 YFSETQ. Trimming removed 3 bases at V and 2 bases at J, with 14 bases between. There are 16 residues in the CDR3. CDR3 loop: CASSSQGHLNTGELFF. The CDR3, as DNA: TGCGCCAGCAGCTCGCAGGGGCACCTTAACACCGGGGAGCTGTTTTTT.

A single count supports this clone. The J gene is TRBJ2-3, the V gene TRBV9, with TRBD2 matching 13 bases. V shed 4 bases, J shed 5 bases, and the junction held 10 bases outside the gene matches. The CDR3 has 17 amino acids. The V gene's germline CDR1 is SGDLS and CDR2 YYNGEE. The CDR3 here is CASSPTRTSGGEDTQYF. The DNA of the CDR3 is TGTGCCAGCAGCCCTACCAGGACTAGCGGGGGAGAAGATACGCAGTATTTT.

The rearrangement joins TRBV19 to TRBJ2-7; TRBD1 agrees at 8 bases. Per germline, CDR1 LNHDA and CDR2 SQIVND (reference sequence). After removal of 4 bases from V and 6 bases from J, the junction contained 8 bases not matched to a gene. This CDR3 spans 14 amino acids. The CDR3 loop is CASSRTGSFSEQYF. For the CDR3, the DNA is TGTGCCAGTAGTAGGACAGGGTCTTTCTCCGAGCAGTACTTC. The whole variable domain, filled in from reference TRBV19 and TRBJ2-7, reads DGGITQSPKYLFRKEGQNVTLSCEQNLNHDAMYWYRQDPGQGLRLIYYSQIVNDFQKGDIAEGYSVSREKKESFPLTVTSAQKNPTAFYLCASSRTGSFSEQYFGPGTRLTVT.

The chain uses TRBV13 and TRBJ2-7; D not certain. CDR3 size: 13 residues. CDR1 is PRHDT, CDR2 FYEKMQ, per germline (reference sequence). V was pared by 0 bases and J by 6 bases, with 9 bases between. The CDR3 reads CASSLGRFPEQYF. The DNA for the CDR3 is TGTGCCAGCAGCTTAGGCAGATTTCCCGAGCAGTACTTC.

The rearrangement links TRBV10-3 to TRBJ1-1, with a possible D match to TRBD1 (6 bases). Germline V lookup: CDR1 ENHRY, CDR2 SYGVKD. The V gene lost 10 bases and the J gene lost 1 base, with 16 bases spanning the gap. This CDR3 region has 14 residues. The DNA for the CDR3 is TGTGCCACCGCGGAACAGGGCACGAACACTGAAGCTTTCTTT. This encodes CATAEQGTNTEAFF.

The CDR3 here is CATSIEFYGYTF. As DNA, the CDR3 is TGTGCCACCAGCATTGAGTTTTATGGCTACACCTTC. The chain has TRBV15 and TRBJ1-2; D gene ambiguous. The V gene's germline CDR1 is LNHNV and CDR2 YYDKDF (reference sequence). Trimming cost V 4 bases and J 5 bases, with 8 bases left between them. CDR3 length: 12 amino acids.

The genes are TRBV28 and TRBJ2-2; D perhaps matches TRBD2 (7 bases). CDR3 length: 17 amino acids. CDR1 MDHEN and CDR2 SYDVKM come from the germline V gene. V was clipped by 1 base and J by 5 bases, with 17 bases between them. The CDR3 nucleotides are TGTGCCAGCAGTTTATTCTGGAGGGGGGGCGGTACCGGGGAGCTGTTTTTT. Encoded protein: CASSLFWRGGGTGELFF.

This chain uses TRBV6-5 with TRBJ1-1, with 9 bases fitting TRBD1. The CDR3 contains 16 residues. Trimming at V came to 4 bases and at J to 5 bases, leaving 11 bases not matched to a gene. Germline V gene lookup returns CDR1 MNHEY and CDR2 SVGAGI. DNA of the CDR3: TGTGCCAGCAGTTCTCGCCGGGACAGGGTTCGAACTGAAGCTTTCTTT. Its protein product is CASSSRRDRVRTEAFF.

V and J are TRBV6-6 and TRBJ1-5; 11 nucleotides line up with TRBD1. Per germline, CDR1 MNHNY and CDR2 SVGAGI (reference sequence). Unmatched junction bases numbered 1, after V lost 11 bases and J lost 4 bases. The CDR3 loop spans 12 amino acids. CDR3: CAGTGGNQPQHF. In DNA form, the CDR3 reads TGTGCCGGGACAGGGGGGAATCAGCCCCAGCATTTT.

This chain links TRBV13 with TRBJ2-2; perhaps TRBD1 as D (6 bases). Germline V gene data show CDR1 as PRHDT and CDR2 as FYEKMQ (reference sequence). This CDR3 has 19 amino acids. Between the trimmed V and J ends, which lost 2 bases and 0 bases, there was a span of 19 bases. CDR3 residues: CASSLLSTGTTSNTGELFF. CDR3 DNA sequence: TGTGCCAGCAGCTTATTGTCCACAGGGACCACTTCGAACACCGGGGAGCTGTTTTTT.

The chain links TRBV5-1 to TRBJ2-7; perhaps TRBD1 as D (6 bases). The germline V and J ends were trimmed by 4 bases and 4 bases, with 12 bases remaining between them. Germline-derived CDR1 and CDR2 are SGHRS and YFSETQ. CDR3 size: 13 residues. For the CDR3, the DNA is TGCGCCAGCAGCCCGGGACATTCTTACGAGCAGTACTTC. This encodes CASSPGHSYEQYF.